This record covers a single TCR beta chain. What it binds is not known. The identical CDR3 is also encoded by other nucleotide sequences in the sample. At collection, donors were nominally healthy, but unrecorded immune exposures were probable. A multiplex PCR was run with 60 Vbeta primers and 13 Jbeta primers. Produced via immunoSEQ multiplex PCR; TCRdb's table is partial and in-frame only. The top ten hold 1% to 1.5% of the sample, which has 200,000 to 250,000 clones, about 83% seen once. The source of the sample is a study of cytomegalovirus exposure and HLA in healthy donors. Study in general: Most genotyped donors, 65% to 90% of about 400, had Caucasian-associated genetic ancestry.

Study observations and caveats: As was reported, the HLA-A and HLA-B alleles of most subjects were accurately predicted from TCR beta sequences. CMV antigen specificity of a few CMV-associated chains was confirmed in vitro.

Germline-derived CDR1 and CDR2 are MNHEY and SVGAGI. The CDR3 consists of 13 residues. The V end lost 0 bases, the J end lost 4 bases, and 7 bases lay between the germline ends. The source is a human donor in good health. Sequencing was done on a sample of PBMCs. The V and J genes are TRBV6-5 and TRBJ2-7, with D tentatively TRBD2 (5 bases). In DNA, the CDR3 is TGTGCCAGCAGTTACTCTAGAGGGTACGAGCAGTACTTC. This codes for CASSYSRGYEQYF.